This T cell receptor (beta chain) was sequenced for a study of Graves' ophthalmopathy and Graves' hyperthyroidism (dated by TCRdb to about 2018). With respect to the entire study: A patient counted as having stable hyperthyroidism if there was no progression to ophthalmopathy within 18 months of follow-up. The study used TCR beta repertoire signatures to distinguish Graves' ophthalmopathy from Graves' hyperthyroidism and to predict progression to ophthalmopathy. In total, 135 blood samples were TCR-sequenced: 40 to 45 ophthalmopathy, 80 or so hyperthyroidism and roughly 17 hyperthyroidism-to-ophthalmopathy patients. To explore V-J signatures distinguishing ophthalmopathy from hyperthyroidism, a discovery set of 100 patients (around 44 ophthalmopathy, over 55 stable hyperthyroidism) was enrolled. The independent validation cohort included 18 to 20 hyperthyroidism patients plus 17 patients who later progressed from hyperthyroidism to ophthalmopathy. In over five hyperthyroidism patients, T-cell repertoires of thyroid tissue and blood were compared. Following sample collection, hyperthyroidism patients were given methimazole at a starting dose of 30 mg daily, and ophthalmopathy patients were given high-dose intravenous methylprednisolone. Results and caveats for the whole study, not just this receptor: In cross-validation, the 13-signature model distinguished ophthalmopathy from stable hyperthyroidism with 85% to 90% sensitivity and around 82% specificity, and in the test set the corresponding values were about 80% and 75%. In validation, the model predicted ophthalmopathy progression with about 70% sensitivity and roughly 72% specificity; roughly 11 predicted patients were CT-confirmed with GO in a median of about 6.1 months. Most of the expanded thyroid clonotypes with a frequency above 0.001 were also detected in blood, and it was suggested that the thyroid immune response may be reflected by blood repertoires. Sample size was not statistically predetermined, and group allocation was not concealed from the investigators.

For repertoire sequencing, the TCR beta CDR3 regions were amplified from RNA transcripts. The first round was an RT-PCR using HTBI primers with the Qiagen OneStep RT-PCR kit, and this first round was followed by a second-round multiplex PCR, then size selection and purification. The libraries underwent paired-end sequencing with 100 bp reads on an Illumina HiSeq2000. The original methods were these. Reads were processed with SOAPnuke, discarding reads with adapters, uncalled bases, mean Phred below 15, or no exact constant-primer or identifier match. High-quality paired reads were merged with COPE v1.2.5. Clonotypes were defined as unique nucleotide sequences and were aligned to IMGT TRB V, D and J references using MiTCR v1.1. The analysis was limited to V-J combinations with a frequency above 0.0001, which together covered over 99% of the repertoires. A TCR clonal expansion and chaos score per V-J combination was defined as the ratio of F50 clonal expansion to chaos observed in the TCRdist matrix. Features were reduced by Welch's t-statistics and random forest to over 10 V-J combinations, which fed a naive Bayes classifier. The Morisita-Horn index was used to measure how similar the thyroid and blood repertoires were. TCRdb passed the public sequencing reads through fastp at Q25 and MiXCR, retaining productive beta sequences. Duplicate CDR3 protein sequences are folded into a single record with the most common DNA and genes. These V and J calls originate from TCRdb's pipeline instead of the authors' own analysis. Across this sample there are approximately 1.2 million distinct CDR3 sequences, with about two fifths seen only once. The top ten hold roughly 11% of the sample.

The CDR3, cysteine through phenylalanine, is 15 amino acids long. Only the CDR3 DNA is retained, 45 bases long and in frame from the first base. The V and J ends are trimmed by 3 bases and 4 bases, leaving 15 bases between them. For CDR1 and CDR2, the germline V gene lists SGHTA and FQGTGA. Patients with hyperthyroidism were aged 18 to 65 years, had been newly diagnosed, and had a disease duration of less than 2 months. Anyone with other autoimmune diseases, uncontrolled infections, pregnancy or lactation was excluded from the study. Clinical symptoms, serum thyroxine, TRAb, thyroid ultrasound and orbital computed tomography were used for diagnosis. Trizol reagent was used to extract the total RNA, and its quality was then checked on an Agilent 2100 Bioanalyzer. Comment on this clonotype: Its antigen target is currently unknown. No base-level quality is on record; no much larger clone is a single base apart.

The V and J genes are TRBV7-3 and TRBJ2-5, with TRBD1 perhaps the D gene, on 6 matching bases. The sequencing sample was made of peripheral blood or thyroid tissue (not recorded which). The receptor was derived from an adult man with Graves' hyperthyroidism. The CDR3 loop reads CASSLIPGALETQYF. The DNA reads TGTGCCAGCAGCTTGATCCCAGGGGCTTTAGAGACCCAGTACTTC.